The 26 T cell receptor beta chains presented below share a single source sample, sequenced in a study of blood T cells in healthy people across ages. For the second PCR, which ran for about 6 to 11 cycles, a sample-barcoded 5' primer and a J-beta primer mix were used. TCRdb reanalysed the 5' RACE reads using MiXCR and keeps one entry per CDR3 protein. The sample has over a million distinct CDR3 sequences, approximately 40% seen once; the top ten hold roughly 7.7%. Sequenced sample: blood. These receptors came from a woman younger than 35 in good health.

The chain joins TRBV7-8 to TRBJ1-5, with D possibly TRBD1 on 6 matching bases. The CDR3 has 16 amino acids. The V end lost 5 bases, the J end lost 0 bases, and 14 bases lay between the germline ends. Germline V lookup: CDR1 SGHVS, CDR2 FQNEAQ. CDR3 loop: CASSLGGGPSNQPQHF. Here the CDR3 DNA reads TGTGCCAGCAGCCTGGGGGGGGGGCCTAGCAATCAGCCCCAGCATTTT.

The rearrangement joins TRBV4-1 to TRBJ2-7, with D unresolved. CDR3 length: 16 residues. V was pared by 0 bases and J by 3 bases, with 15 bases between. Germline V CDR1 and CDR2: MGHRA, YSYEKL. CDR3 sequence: CASSQDFSNNYYEQYF. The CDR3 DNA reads TGCGCCAGCAGCCAAGATTTCTCTAACAATTACTACGAGCAGTACTTC.

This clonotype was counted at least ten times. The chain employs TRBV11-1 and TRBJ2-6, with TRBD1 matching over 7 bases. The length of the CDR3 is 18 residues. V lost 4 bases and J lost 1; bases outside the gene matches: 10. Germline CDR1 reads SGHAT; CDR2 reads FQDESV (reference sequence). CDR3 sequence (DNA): TGTGCCAGCAGCTATCGACAGGGTCAGGGGTCTGGGGCCAACGTCCTGACTTTC. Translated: CASSYRQGQGSGANVLTF.

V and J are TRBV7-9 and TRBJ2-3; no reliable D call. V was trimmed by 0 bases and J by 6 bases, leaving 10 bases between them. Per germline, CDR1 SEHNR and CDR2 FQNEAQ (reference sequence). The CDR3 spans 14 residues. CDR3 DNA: TGTGCCAGCAGCTTAGCGGGCCTGCTGGATACGCAGTATTTT. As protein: CASSLAGLLDTQYF.

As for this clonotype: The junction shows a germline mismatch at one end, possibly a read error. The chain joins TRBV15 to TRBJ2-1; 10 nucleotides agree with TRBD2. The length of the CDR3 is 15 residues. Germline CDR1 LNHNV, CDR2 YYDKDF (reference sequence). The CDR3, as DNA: TGTGCCACCAGCGGAGATCTAGCGGGGGACAATGAGCAGTTCTTC. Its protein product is CATSGDLAGDNEQFF. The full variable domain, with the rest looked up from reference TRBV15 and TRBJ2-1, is DAMVIQNPRYQVTQFGKPVTLSCSQTLNHNVMYWYQQKSSQAPKLLFHYYDKDFNNEADTPDNFQSRRPNTSFCFLDIRSPGLGDTAMYLCATSGDLAGDNEQFFGPGTRLTVL.

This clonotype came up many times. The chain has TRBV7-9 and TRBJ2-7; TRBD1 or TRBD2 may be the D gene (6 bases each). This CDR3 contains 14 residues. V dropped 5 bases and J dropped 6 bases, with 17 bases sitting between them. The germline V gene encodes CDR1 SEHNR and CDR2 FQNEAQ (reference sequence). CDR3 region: CASSVSWGASEQYF. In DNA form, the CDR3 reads TGTGCCAGCAGCGTTTCATGGGGGGCGAGCGAGCAGTACTTC.

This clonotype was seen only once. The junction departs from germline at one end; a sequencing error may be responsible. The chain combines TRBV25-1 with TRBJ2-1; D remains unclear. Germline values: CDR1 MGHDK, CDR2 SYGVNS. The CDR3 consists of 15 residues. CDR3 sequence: CVSSEGVGSYNEQFF. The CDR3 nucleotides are TGTGTCAGCAGTGAAGGTGTAGGGTCCTACAATGAGCAGTTCTTC.

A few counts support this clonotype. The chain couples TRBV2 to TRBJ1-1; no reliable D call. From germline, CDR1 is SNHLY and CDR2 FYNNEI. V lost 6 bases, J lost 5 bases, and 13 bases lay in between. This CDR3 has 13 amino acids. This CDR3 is CASSARRVTEAFF. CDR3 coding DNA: TGTGCCAGCAGCGCGAGACGGGTTACTGAAGCTTTCTTT.

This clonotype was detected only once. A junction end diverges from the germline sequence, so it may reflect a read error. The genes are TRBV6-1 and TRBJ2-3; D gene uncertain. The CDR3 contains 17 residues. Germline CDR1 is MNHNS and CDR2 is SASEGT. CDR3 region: CTSNLDLDIADTDTQYF. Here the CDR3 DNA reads TGTACCAGCAACCTAGATTTAGACATCGCCGACACAGATACGCAGTATTTT.

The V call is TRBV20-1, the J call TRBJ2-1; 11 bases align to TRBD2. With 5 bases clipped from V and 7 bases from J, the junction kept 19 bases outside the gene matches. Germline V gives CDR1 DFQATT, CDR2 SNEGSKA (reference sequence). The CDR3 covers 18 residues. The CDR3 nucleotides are TGCAGTGCTTCTCGACAGGGAAATAGCGGGAGGGCCAGTAATGAGCAGTTCTTC. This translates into CSASRQGNSGRASNEQFF.

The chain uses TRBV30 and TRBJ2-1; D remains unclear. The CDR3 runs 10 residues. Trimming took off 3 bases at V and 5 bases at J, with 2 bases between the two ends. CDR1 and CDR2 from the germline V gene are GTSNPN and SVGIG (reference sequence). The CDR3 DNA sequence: TGTGCCTGGAGGAACAATGAGCAGTTCTTC. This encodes CAWRNNEQFF.

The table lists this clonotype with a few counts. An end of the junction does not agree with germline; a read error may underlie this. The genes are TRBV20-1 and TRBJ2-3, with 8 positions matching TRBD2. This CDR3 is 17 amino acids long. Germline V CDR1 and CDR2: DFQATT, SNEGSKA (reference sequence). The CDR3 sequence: CSARDPGGGPSTDTQYF. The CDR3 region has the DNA TGTAGTGCTAGAGATCCGGGCGGGGGGCCATCCACAGATACGCAGTATTTT.

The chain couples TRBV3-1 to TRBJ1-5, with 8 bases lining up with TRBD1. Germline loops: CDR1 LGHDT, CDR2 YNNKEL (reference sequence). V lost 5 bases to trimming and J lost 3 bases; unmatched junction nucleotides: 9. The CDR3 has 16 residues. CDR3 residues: CASSDKGQGSNQPQHF. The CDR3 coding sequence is TGTGCCAGCAGCGATAAAGGACAGGGCTCCAATCAGCCCCAGCATTTT.

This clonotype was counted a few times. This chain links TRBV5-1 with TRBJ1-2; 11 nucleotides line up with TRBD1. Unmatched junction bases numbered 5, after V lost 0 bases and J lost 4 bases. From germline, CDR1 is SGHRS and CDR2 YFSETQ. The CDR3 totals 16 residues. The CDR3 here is CASSLGTGGIGYGYTF. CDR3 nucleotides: TGCGCCAGCAGCTTGGGGACAGGGGGCATCGGCTATGGCTACACCTTC.

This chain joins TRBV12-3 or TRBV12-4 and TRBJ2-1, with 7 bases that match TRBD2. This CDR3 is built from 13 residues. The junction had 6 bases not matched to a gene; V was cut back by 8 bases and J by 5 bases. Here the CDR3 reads CASGTSVNNEQFF. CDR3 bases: TGTGCCAGCGGCACTAGCGTGAACAATGAGCAGTTCTTC.

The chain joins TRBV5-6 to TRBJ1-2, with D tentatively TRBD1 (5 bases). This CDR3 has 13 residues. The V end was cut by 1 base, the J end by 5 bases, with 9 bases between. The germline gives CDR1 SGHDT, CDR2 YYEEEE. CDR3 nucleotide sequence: TGTGCCAGCAGCTTGTTGCCAGGGTATGGCTACACCTTC. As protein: CASSLLPGYGYTF.

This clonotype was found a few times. The chain's CDR3 is CASSFTSGNNEQFF. For the CDR3, the DNA is TGTGCCAGCAGCTTCACTAGCGGCAACAATGAGCAGTTCTTC. The chain links TRBV9 to TRBJ2-1, with 8 nucleotides matching TRBD2. V lost 4 bases to trimming and J lost 5 bases; unmatched junction nucleotides: 5. CDR3 length: 14 amino acids. The V gene's germline CDR1 is SGDLS and CDR2 YYNGEE. Using reference TRBV9 and TRBJ2-1 for the parts outside the CDR3, the full variable domain is DSGVTQTPKHLITATGQRVTLRCSPRSGDLSVYWYQQSLDQGLQFLIQYYNGEERAKGNILERFSAQQFPDLHSELNLSSLELGDSALYFCASSFTSGNNEQFFGPGTRLTVL.

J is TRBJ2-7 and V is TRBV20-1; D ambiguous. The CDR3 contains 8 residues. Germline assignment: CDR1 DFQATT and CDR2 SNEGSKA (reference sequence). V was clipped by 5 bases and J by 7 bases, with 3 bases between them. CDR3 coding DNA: TGCAGTGCTGGGGAGCAGTACTTC. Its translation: CSAGEQYF.

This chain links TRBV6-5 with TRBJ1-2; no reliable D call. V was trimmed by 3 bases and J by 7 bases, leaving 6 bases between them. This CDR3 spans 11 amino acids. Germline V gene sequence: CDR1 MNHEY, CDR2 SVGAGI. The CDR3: CASSYLGGYTF. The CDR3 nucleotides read TGTGCCAGCAGTTATCTGGGTGGCTACACCTTC.

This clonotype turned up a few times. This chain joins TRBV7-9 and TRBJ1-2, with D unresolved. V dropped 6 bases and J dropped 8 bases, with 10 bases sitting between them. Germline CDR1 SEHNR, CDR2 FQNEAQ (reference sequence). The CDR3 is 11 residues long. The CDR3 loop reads CASSTEGGYTF. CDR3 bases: TGTGCCAGCAGTACAGAGGGAGGCTACACCTTC. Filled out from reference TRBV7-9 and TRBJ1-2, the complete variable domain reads DTGVSQNPRHKITKRGQNVTFRCDPISEHNRLYWYRQTLGQGPEFLTYFQNEAQLEKSRLLSDRFSAERPKGSFSTLEIQRTEQGDSAMYLCASSTEGGYTFGSGTRLTVV.

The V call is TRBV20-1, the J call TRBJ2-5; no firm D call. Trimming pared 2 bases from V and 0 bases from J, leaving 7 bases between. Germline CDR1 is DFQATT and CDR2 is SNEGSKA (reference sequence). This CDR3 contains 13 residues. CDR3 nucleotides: TGCAGTGCTAGACGGAGCAACCAAGAGACCCAGTACTTC. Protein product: CSARRSNQETQYF.

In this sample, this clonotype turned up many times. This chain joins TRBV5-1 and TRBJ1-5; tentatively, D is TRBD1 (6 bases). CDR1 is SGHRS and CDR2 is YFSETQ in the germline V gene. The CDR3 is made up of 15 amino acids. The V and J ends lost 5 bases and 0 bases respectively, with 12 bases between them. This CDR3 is CASRPTGDSNQPQHF. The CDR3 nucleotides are TGCGCCAGCAGGCCGACAGGAGATAGCAATCAGCCCCAGCATTTT.

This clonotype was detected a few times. The CDR3 DNA sequence: TGTGCCAGCAGTTACGGCGCCGGACCCCACGAAAGGGAGCAGTACTTC. Translating gives CASSYGAGPHEREQYF. The chain combines TRBV6-6 with TRBJ2-5, with TRBD2 as a possible D gene (5 bases). CDR1 is MNHNY, CDR2 SVGAGI, per germline (reference sequence). The CDR3 has 16 residues. With 2 bases removed from V and 11 bases from J, the gap between germline ends came to 24 bases.

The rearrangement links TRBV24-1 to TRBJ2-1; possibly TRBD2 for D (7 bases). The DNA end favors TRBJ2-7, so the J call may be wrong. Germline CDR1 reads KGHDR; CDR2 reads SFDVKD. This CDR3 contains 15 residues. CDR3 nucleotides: TGTGCCACCAGTGAGTTGGGGGGGCACTACAATGAGCAGTACTTC. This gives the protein CATSELGGHYNEQYF.

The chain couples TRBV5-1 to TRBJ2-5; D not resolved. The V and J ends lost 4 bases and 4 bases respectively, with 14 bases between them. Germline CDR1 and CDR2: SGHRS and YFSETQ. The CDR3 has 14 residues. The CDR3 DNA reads TGCGCCAGCAGCCAACGAGGTGCCCCAGAGACCCAGTACTTC. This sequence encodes CASSQRGAPETQYF.

The CDR3 here is CASSPPGQPFYEQYF. CDR3 in DNA: TGTGCCAGCTCACCGCCGGGACAGCCGTTCTACGAGCAGTACTTC. The chain employs TRBV18 and TRBJ2-5, with 7 bases fitting TRBD1. The J call may be mistaken, given a closer DNA end match to TRBJ2-7. The CDR3 length is 15 residues. Looked up from germline, CDR1 is KGHSH and CDR2 is LQKENI.